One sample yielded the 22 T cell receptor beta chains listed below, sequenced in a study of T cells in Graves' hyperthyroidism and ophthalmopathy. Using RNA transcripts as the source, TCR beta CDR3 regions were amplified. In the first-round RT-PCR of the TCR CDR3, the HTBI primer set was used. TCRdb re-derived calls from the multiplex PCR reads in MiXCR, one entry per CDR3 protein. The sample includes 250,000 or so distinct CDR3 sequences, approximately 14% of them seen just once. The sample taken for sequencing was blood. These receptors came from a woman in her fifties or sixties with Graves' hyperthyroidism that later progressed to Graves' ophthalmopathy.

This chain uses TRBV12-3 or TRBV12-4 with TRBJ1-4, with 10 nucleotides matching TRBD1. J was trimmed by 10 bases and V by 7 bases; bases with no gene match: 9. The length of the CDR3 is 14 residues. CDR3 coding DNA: TGTGCCAGCATTGGGACAGGGGCGCTCGGAAAACTGTTTTTT. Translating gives CASIGTGALGKLFF.

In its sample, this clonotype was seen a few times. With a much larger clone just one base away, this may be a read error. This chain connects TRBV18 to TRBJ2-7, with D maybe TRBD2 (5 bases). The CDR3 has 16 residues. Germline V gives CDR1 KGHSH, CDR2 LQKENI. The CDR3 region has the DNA TGTGCCAGCTCACCCCCGGGGAGCCACAGAGGTTACGAGCGGTACTTC. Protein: CASSPPGSHRGYERYF. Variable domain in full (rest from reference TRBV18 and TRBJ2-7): NAGVMQNPRHLVRRRGQEARLRCSPMKGHSHVYWYRQLPEEGLKFMVYLQKENIIDESGMPKERFSAEFPKEGPSILRIQQVVRGDSAAYFCASSPPGSHRGYERYFGPGTRLTVT.

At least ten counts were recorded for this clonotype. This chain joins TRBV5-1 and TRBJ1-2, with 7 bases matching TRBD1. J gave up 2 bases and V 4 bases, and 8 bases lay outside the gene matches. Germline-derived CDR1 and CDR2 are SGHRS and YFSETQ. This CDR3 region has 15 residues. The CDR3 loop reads CASSQGGAGNYGYTF. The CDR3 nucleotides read TGCGCCAGCAGCCAAGGGGGCGCGGGGAACTATGGCTACACCTTC.

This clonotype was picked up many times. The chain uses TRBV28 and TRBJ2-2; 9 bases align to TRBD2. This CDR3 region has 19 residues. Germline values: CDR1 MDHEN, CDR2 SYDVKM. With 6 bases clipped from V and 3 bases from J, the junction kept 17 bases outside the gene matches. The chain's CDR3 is CASSPTSFSGRRDTGELFF. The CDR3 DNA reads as TGTGCCAGCAGCCCAACCTCCTTCAGCGGGAGGCGCGACACCGGGGAGCTGTTTTTT. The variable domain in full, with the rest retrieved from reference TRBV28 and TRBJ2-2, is DVKVTQSSRYLVKRTGEKVFLECVQDMDHENMFWYRQDPGLGLRLIYFSYDVKMKEKGDIPEGYSVSREKKERFSLILESASTNQTSMYLCASSPTSFSGRRDTGELFFGEGSRLTVL.

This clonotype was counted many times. CDR3 in amino acids: CATTRTSGSYEQYF. The CDR3 nucleotides read TGCGCCACCACTCGGACTAGCGGATCCTACGAGCAGTACTTC. The chain combines TRBV5-1 with TRBJ2-7, with 10 bases aligning to TRBD2. Germline CDR1 SGHRS, CDR2 YFSETQ. With V trimmed by 9 bases and J by 1 base, 7 bases remained unmatched. This CDR3 has 14 amino acids.

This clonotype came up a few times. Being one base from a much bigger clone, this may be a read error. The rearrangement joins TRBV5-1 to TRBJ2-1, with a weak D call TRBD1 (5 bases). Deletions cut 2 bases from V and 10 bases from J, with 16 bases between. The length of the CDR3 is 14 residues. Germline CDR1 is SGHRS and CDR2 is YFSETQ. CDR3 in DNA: TGCGCCAGCAGCTTAAGTCCAGGGCGGCGCGAGCAGTTCTTC. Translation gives CASSLSPGRREQFF.

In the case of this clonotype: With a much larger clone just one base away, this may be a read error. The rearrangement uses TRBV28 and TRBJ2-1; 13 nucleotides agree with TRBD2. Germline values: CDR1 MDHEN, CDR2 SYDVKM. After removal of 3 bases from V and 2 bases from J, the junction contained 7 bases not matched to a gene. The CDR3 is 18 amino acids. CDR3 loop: CASSLTLAGGSPYNEQFF. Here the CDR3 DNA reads TGTGCCAGCAGTTTGACACTAGCGGGGGGGAGCCCCTACAATGAGCAGTTCTTC.

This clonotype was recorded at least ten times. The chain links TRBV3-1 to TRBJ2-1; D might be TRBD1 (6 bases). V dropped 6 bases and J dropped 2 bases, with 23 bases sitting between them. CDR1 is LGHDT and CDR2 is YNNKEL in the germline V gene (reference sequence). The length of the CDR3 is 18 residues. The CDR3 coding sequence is TGTGCCAGCAGTCAAAAGGGGTGGGGGCGAACGGCCTACAATGAGCAGTTCTTC. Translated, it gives CASSQKGWGRTAYNEQFF.

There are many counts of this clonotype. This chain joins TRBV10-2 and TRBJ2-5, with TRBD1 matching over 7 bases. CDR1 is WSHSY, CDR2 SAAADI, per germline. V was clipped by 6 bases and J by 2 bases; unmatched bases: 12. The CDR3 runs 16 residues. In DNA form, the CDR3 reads TGCGCCAGCAGGGACAGGACAGCGGTGGGGCAAGAGACCCAGTACTTC. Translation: CASRDRTAVGQETQYF.

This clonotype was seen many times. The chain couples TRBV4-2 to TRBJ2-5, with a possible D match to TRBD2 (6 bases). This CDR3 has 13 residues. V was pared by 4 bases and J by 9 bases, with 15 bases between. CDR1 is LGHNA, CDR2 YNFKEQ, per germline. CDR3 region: CASSPRNRRAQYF. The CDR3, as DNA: TGTGCCAGCAGCCCCAGGAACCGGAGGGCCCAGTACTTC.

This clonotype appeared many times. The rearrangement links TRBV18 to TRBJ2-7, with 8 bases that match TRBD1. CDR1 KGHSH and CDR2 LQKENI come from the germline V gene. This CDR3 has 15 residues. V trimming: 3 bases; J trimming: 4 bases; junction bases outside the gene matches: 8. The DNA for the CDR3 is TGTGCCAGCTCACCCGGACAGGGTCGGGTATACGAGCAGTACTTC. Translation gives CASSPGQGRVYEQYF.

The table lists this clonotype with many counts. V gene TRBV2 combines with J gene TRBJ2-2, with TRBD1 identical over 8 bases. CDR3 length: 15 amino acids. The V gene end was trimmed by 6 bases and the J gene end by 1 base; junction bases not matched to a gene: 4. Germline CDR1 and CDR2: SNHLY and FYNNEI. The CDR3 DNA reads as TGTGCCAGCAGAGTCGGACAGGGGAACACCGGGGAGCTGTTTTTT. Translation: CASRVGQGNTGELFF.

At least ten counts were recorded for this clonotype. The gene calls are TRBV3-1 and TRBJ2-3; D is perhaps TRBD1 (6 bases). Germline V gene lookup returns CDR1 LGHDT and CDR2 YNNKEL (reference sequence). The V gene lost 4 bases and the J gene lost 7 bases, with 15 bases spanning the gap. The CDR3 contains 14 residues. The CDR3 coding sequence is TGTGCCAGCAGCCCAGGGACACCCGGAAATACGCAGTATTTT. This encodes CASSPGTPGNTQYF.

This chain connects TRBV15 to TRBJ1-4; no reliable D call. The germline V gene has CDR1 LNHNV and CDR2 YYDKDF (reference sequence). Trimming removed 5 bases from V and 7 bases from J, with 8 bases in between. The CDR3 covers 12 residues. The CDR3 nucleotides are TGTGCCACCAGCTCAGCCGTTGAAAAACTGTTTTTT. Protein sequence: CATSSAVEKLFF.

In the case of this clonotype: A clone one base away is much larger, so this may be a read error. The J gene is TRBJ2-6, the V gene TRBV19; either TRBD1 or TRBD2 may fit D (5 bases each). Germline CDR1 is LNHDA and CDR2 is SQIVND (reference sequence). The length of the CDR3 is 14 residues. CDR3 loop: CASSIGYGANALTF. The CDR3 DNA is TGTGCCAGTAGTATTGGGTACGGGGCCAACGCCCTGACTTTC.

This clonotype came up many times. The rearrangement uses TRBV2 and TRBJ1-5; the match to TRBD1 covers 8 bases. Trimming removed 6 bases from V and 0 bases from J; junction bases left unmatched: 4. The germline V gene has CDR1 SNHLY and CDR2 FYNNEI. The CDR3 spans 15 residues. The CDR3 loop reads CASRTDRASNQPQHF. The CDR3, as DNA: TGTGCCAGCAGGACGGACAGGGCTAGCAATCAGCCCCAGCATTTT.

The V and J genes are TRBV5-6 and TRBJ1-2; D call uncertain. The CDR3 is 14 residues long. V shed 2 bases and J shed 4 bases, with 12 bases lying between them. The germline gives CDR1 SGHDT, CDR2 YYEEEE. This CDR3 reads CASSFDGEFYGYTF. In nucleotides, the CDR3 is TGTGCCAGCAGCTTTGACGGAGAGTTCTATGGCTACACCTTC.

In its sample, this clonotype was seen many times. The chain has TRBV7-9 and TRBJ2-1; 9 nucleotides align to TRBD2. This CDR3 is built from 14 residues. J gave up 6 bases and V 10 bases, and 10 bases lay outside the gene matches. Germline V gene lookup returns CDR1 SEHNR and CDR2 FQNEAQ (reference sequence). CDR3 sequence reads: CATLASGASNEQFF. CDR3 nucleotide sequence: TGTGCCACTCTGGCTAGCGGGGCATCCAATGAGCAGTTCTTC.

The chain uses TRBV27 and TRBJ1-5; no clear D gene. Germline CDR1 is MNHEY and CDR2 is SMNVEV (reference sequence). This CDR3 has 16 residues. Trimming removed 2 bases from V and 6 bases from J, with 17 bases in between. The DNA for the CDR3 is TGTGCCAGCAGTTTAAAAAGTTATGGATTAGGTCAGCCCCAGCATTTT. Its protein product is CASSLKSYGLGQPQHF.

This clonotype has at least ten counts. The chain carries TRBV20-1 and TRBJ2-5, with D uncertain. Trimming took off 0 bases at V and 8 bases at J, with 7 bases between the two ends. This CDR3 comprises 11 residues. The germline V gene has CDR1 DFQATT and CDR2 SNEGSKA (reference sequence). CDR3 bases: TGCAGTGCTAGAGATCCCTACACCCAGTACTTC. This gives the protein CSARDPYTQYF.

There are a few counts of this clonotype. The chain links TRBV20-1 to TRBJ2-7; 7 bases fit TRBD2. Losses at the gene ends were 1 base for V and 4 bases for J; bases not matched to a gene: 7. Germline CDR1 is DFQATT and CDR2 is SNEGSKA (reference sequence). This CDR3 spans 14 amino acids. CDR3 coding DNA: TGCAGTGCTAGAGTGGCTAGCGGAAAATACGAGCAGTACTTC. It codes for CSARVASGKYEQYF.

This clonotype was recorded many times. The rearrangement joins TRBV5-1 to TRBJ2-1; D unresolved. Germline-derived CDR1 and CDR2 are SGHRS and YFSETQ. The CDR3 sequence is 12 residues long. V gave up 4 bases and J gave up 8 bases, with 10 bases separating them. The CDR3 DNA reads TGCGCCAGCAGCCCCTTTTCTCATGAGCAGTTCTTC. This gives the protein CASSPFSHEQFF.